The 31 T cell receptor beta chains below come from one sample, sequenced in a study of neoadjuvant anti-PD-1 for oral cavity cancer. TCRdb's table, derived via immunoSEQ multiplex PCR, lists solely in-frame clones and lacks some. The sample consists of approximately 10,000 clones, about three fifths of them appearing once. Time point specified: after neoadjuvant nivolumab, at surgical resection. The sample consisted of PBMCs, taken after nivolumab (anti-PD-1) treatment. The receptors here all came from a person aged 35 to 85 with oral cavity squamous cell carcinoma.

This clone has only a few counts. The CDR3 is CASSYSRQINNYGYTF. DNA of the CDR3: TGTGCCAGCAGTTACTCGAGGCAGATAAATAACTATGGCTACACCTTC. The chain employs TRBV6-6 and TRBJ1-2; no clear D. The CDR3 consists of 16 residues. V was shortened by 0 bases and J by 1 base, with 12 bases between the two germline ends. Germline lookup yields CDR1 MNHNY and CDR2 SVGAGI (reference sequence).

The chain employs TRBV6-5 and TRBJ1-1; D remains unclear. The CDR3 runs 15 residues. Trimming took 5 bases from V and 1 from J, leaving 14 bases between them. CDR1 and CDR2 (germline): MNHEY, SVGAGI. In DNA form, the CDR3 reads TGTGCCAGCAGTCCTTGGTGGCACTCGAACACTGAAGCTTTCTTT. It encodes CASSPWWHSNTEAFF.

This clone was seen more than once but under ten times. This sequence joins TRBV9 and TRBJ1-6; 7 nucleotides align to TRBD1. V shed 0 bases and J 7 bases; nucleotides not matched to a gene: 1. This CDR3 is 14 amino acids long. Germline lookup yields CDR1 SGDLS and CDR2 YYNGEE. CDR3 region: CASSVDRGNSPLHF. Written as DNA, the CDR3 is TGTGCCAGCAGCGTAGACAGGGGAAATTCACCCCTCCACTTT. Based on the CDR3 plus reference TRBV9 and TRBJ1-6, the full variable domain is DSGVTQTPKHLITATGQRVTLRCSPRSGDLSVYWYQQSLDQGLQFLIQYYNGEERAKGNILERFSAQQFPDLHSELNLSSLELGDSALYFCASSVDRGNSPLHFGNGTRLTVT.

The chain joins TRBV7-6 to TRBJ2-1, with 8 positions matching TRBD2. Trimming took 4 bases from V and 0 from J; bases not matched to a gene: 8. Germline assignment: CDR1 SGHVS and CDR2 FNYEAQ. This CDR3 contains 17 residues. This CDR3 reads CASSSTGGASSYNEQFF. The CDR3, as DNA: TGTGCCAGCAGCTCCACCGGGGGGGCCAGCTCCTACAATGAGCAGTTCTTC.

This clone was observed a few times. The J gene is TRBJ1-1, the V gene TRBV19, with a possible D match to TRBD1 (6 bases). Germline V gene data show CDR1 as LNHDA and CDR2 as SQIVND (reference sequence). The V end was cut by 7 bases, the J end by 7 bases, with 16 bases between. The CDR3 is 13 residues long. The CDR3 spells CASTRQGYNEAFF. CDR3 bases: TGTGCCAGTACAAGGCAGGGGTATAATGAAGCTTTCTTT.

The V call is TRBV18, the J call TRBJ1-2, with 8 bases fitting TRBD1. V was clipped by 3 bases and J by 7 bases; unmatched bases: 7. The CDR3 runs to 14 residues. The V gene's germline CDR1 is KGHSH and CDR2 LQKENI. In DNA form, the CDR3 reads TGTGCCAGCTCACCTCAGACAGGGGTCGGTGGCTACACCTTC. It is translated as CASSPQTGVGGYTF.

V is TRBV9 and J is TRBJ1-6; a weak D match, TRBD1 (6 bases). The germline gives CDR1 SGDLS, CDR2 YYNGEE. This CDR3 has 14 amino acids. Trimming cost V 0 bases and J 10 bases, with 11 bases left between them. CDR3 nucleotides: TGTGCCAGCAGCGTAGCTACAGGGAACTCACCCCTCCACTTT. Translated, it gives CASSVATGNSPLHF.

J is TRBJ2-5 and V is TRBV5-1; 14 bases agree with TRBD2. This CDR3 is built from 16 residues. J gave up 2 bases and V 3 bases, and 3 bases lay outside the gene matches. Per germline, CDR1 SGHRS and CDR2 YFSETQ. The CDR3, as DNA: TGCGCCAGCAGCTCAGGGACTAGCGGGGGACAAGAGACCCAGTACTTC. This gives the protein CASSSGTSGGQETQYF.

The chain recombines TRBV6-1 with TRBJ1-5; TRBD1 might be the D (5 bases). Germline CDR1 is MNHNS and CDR2 is SASEGT. The length of the CDR3 is 16 residues. V gave up 4 bases and J gave up 1 base, with 14 bases separating them. DNA for the CDR3: TGTGCCAGCAGTGCCCGCTCGGGGGGAAGCAATCAGCCCCAGCATTTT. It encodes CASSARSGGSNQPQHF.

The rearrangement links TRBV5-4 to TRBJ1-2; TRBD1 matches 9 bases. The CDR3 sequence is 15 residues long. Trimming took 2 bases from V and 8 from J; bases not matched to a gene: 10. CDR1 is SGHNT and CDR2 is YYREEE in the germline V gene (reference sequence). CDR3 protein: CASSLILGQGRGYTF. The DNA for the CDR3 is TGTGCCAGCAGCTTAATCCTGGGACAGGGAAGGGGCTACACCTTC.

This chain links TRBV6-4 with TRBJ1-1, with 7 bases matching TRBD1. CDR3 size: 15 residues. Germline CDR1 reads MRHNA; CDR2 reads SNTAGT. Losses at the gene ends were 6 bases for V and 0 bases for J; bases not matched to a gene: 7. CDR3 residues: CASRRSGQVNTEAFF. In DNA form, the CDR3 reads TGTGCCAGCAGGAGGTCAGGACAGGTGAACACTGAAGCTTTCTTT.

This chain links TRBV7-9 with TRBJ1-5; no firm D call. The CDR3 runs to 16 residues. V lost 4 bases and J 0 bases, leaving 13 bases between the germline ends. In germline, CDR1 is SEHNR, CDR2 FQNEAQ (reference sequence). CDR3 in amino acids: CASSSSIPYSNQPQHF. CDR3 nucleotide sequence: TGTGCCAGCAGCTCTTCGATTCCCTATAGCAATCAGCCCCAGCATTTT.

V is TRBV28 and J is TRBJ1-4; D might be TRBD1 (5 bases). Germline V gene data show CDR1 as MDHEN and CDR2 as SYDVKM. Deletions cut 6 bases from V and 1 base from J, with 18 bases between. This CDR3 spans 17 amino acids. The DNA of the CDR3 is TGTGCCAGCAGCCTCGGACAATTTGCGGGAACTAATGAAAAACTGTTTTTT. The encoded protein is CASSLGQFAGTNEKLFF.

The chain uses TRBV25-1 and TRBJ1-6; D not resolved. Trimming cost V 8 bases and J 0 bases, with 11 bases left between them. Germline loops: CDR1 MGHDK, CDR2 SYGVNS. This CDR3 is 15 amino acids long. The DNA for the CDR3 is TGTGCCAGCTGGGAGGGTAGCTCCTATAATTCACCCCTCCACTTT. Encoded protein: CASWEGSSYNSPLHF.

This clone was seen only a few times. The chain carries TRBV2 and TRBJ2-4; D is ambiguous. This CDR3 contains 10 residues. Germline CDR1 SNHLY, CDR2 FYNNEI. Trimming removed 8 bases at V and 7 bases at J, with 6 bases between. The CDR3 sequence: CASAWNIQYF. In DNA form, the CDR3 reads TGTGCCAGCGCATGGAACATTCAGTACTTC.

The V call is TRBV7-2, the J call TRBJ2-2, with unresolved D. The germline CDR1 and CDR2 sequences are SGHTA and FQGNSA. The CDR3 runs to 12 residues. The V gene lost 2 bases and the J gene lost 3 bases, with 1 base spanning the gap. The CDR3 spells CASSLYTGELFF. The CDR3 nucleotides read TGTGCCAGCAGCTTATACACCGGGGAGCTGTTTTTT. Full variable domain (rest looked up from reference TRBV7-2 and TRBJ2-2): GAGVSQSPSNKVTEKGKDVELRCDPISGHTALYWYRQSLGQGLEFLIYFQGNSAPDKSGLPSDRFSAERTGGSVSTLTIQRTQQEDSAVYLCASSLYTGELFFGEGSRLTVL.

The V call is TRBV11-2, the J call TRBJ2-7; D remains unclear. This CDR3 is built from 15 residues. The V gene lost 2 bases and the J gene lost 3 bases, with 14 bases spanning the gap. The germline CDR1 and CDR2 sequences are SGHAT and FQNNGV. The CDR3 protein is CASSLLKRLIYEQYF. In nucleotides, the CDR3 is TGTGCCAGCAGCTTACTTAAGAGGTTGATCTACGAGCAGTACTTC.

The J gene is TRBJ1-1, the V gene TRBV29-1; D is perhaps TRBD1 (5 bases). CDR3 length: 14 residues. V lost 2 bases to trimming and J lost 1 base, with 11 bases between them. Germline values: CDR1 SQVTM, CDR2 ANQGSEA. The CDR3 reads CSVELTGTNTEAFF. CDR3 coding DNA: TGCAGCGTTGAACTTACAGGAACGAACACTGAAGCTTTCTTT. Full variable domain (outside the CDR3, taken from reference TRBV29-1 and TRBJ1-1): SAVISQKPSRDICQRGTSLTIQCQVDSQVTMMFWYRQQPGQSLTLIATANQGSEATYESGFVIDKFPISRPNLTFSTLTVSNMSPEDSSIYLCSVELTGTNTEAFFGQGTRLTVV.

The chain links TRBV7-3 to TRBJ2-1; 7 positions agree with TRBD2. Germline V gene lookup returns CDR1 SGHTA and CDR2 FQGTGA. J gave up 7 bases and V 1 base, and 10 bases lay outside the gene matches. The CDR3 is 16 amino acids. The DNA for the CDR3 is TGTGCCAGCAGCTTAAGGGCTAGCGGAGTTGAGAATGAGCAGTTCTTC. Encoded protein: CASSLRASGVENEQFF.

The genes are TRBV10-3 and TRBJ1-2; D gene unclear. V was shortened by 2 bases and J by 3 bases, with 7 bases between the two germline ends. This CDR3 has 13 residues. Germline lookup yields CDR1 ENHRY and CDR2 SYGVKD. This chain's CDR3 is CAISEKGDYGYTF. The CDR3 DNA follows: TGTGCCATCAGTGAGAAAGGTGACTATGGCTACACCTTC.

The V gene is TRBV27, the J gene TRBJ2-7; the D is unclear. Trimming removed 0 bases at V and 2 bases at J, with 8 bases between. Germline-derived CDR1 and CDR2 are MNHEY and SMNVEV (reference sequence). This CDR3 is built from 14 residues. The CDR3 is CASSLSPKTYEQYF. The CDR3 DNA reads TGTGCCAGCAGTTTATCCCCCAAGACCTACGAGCAGTACTTC.

This clone was observed a few times. This chain uses TRBV5-4 with TRBJ1-1, with D tentatively TRBD1 (5 bases). This CDR3 region has 15 residues. V was pared by 4 bases and J by 5 bases, with 18 bases between. Germline V gives CDR1 SGHNT, CDR2 YYREEE (reference sequence). The CDR3 DNA reads as TGTGCCAGCAGCCTAGGGACTCCCCCGAGGACTGAAGCTTTCTTT. As protein: CASSLGTPPRTEAFF.

This chain uses TRBV6-1 with TRBJ1-5; tentatively, D is TRBD1 (5 bases). Deletions cut 7 bases from V and 3 bases from J, with 13 bases between. The CDR3 sequence is 14 residues long. The germline gives CDR1 MNHNS, CDR2 SASEGT. The CDR3 region is CASKEGQLNQPQHF. DNA of the CDR3: TGTGCCAGCAAGGAGGGGCAGCTCAATCAGCCCCAGCATTTT.

V usage is TRBV18 and J usage is TRBJ1-6; TRBD1 agrees at 8 bases. The CDR3 consists of 16 residues. Unmatched junction bases numbered 1, after V lost 0 bases and J lost 3 bases. Per germline, CDR1 KGHSH and CDR2 LQKENI. CDR3 loop: CASSPPGQVYNSPLHF. CDR3 nucleotide sequence: TGTGCCAGCTCACCACCGGGACAGGTCTATAATTCACCCCTCCACTTT.

This chain joins TRBV7-8 and TRBJ2-1; D gene ambiguous. CDR1 is SGHVS and CDR2 is FQNEAQ in the germline V gene. The CDR3 is 13 residues long. V was shortened by 3 bases and J by 3 bases, with 6 bases between the two germline ends. Written as DNA, the CDR3 is TGTGCCAGCAGCTTTCGAGACTACAATGAGCAGTTCTTC. Its translation is CASSFRDYNEQFF. Based on the CDR3 plus reference TRBV7-8 and TRBJ2-1, the full variable domain is GAGVSQSPRYKVAKRGQDVALRCDPISGHVSLFWYQQALGQGPEFLTYFQNEAQLDKSGLPSDRFFAERPEGSVSTLKIQRTQQEDSAVYLCASSFRDYNEQFFGPGTRLTVL.

This sequence joins TRBV5-1 and TRBJ2-2; D tentatively reads TRBD1 or TRBD2 (5 bases each). Germline V lookup: CDR1 SGHRS, CDR2 YFSETQ. The CDR3 is 17 amino acids. The ends were cut back, 1 base at V and 7 bases at J, with 20 bases in the middle. CDR3 protein: CASSLLVRGPQGGELFF. The CDR3 bases are TGCGCCAGCAGCTTGCTTGTCCGGGGCCCTCAAGGCGGGGAGCTGTTTTTT.

The genes are TRBV2 and TRBJ1-2; 8 nucleotides agree with TRBD1. V gave up 6 bases and J gave up 8 bases; unmatched junction bases: 11. Germline CDR1 SNHLY, CDR2 FYNNEI. The CDR3 runs 14 residues. The CDR3 protein is CASSEIGQGQGYTF. In DNA form, the CDR3 reads TGTGCCAGCAGCGAGATTGGACAGGGCCAGGGCTACACCTTC.

This clone was picked up a small number of times. V is TRBV7-9 and J is TRBJ2-2; TRBD2 aligns across 9 bases. CDR3 length equals 16 residues. Germline V gives CDR1 SEHNR, CDR2 FQNEAQ (reference sequence). The V and J ends lost 1 base and 4 bases, in that order; junction bases with no gene match: 4. The CDR3 protein is CASSLGAGGTTGELFF. The CDR3 DNA reads as TGTGCCAGCAGCTTAGGAGCGGGGGGCACCACCGGGGAGCTGTTTTTT.

This clone was observed a handful of times. V gene TRBV14 combines with J gene TRBJ2-7, with no clear D. Germline assignment: CDR1 SGHDN and CDR2 FVKESK. V was clipped by 1 base and J by 1 base, with 14 bases between them. The CDR3 extends over 16 amino acids. The CDR3 coding sequence is TGTGCCAGCAGCCAAGGAACCACGACCTCTTCCTACGAGCAGTACTTC. Translating gives CASSQGTTTSSYEQYF.

This sequence joins TRBV28 and TRBJ2-2, with 11 bases matching TRBD2. Germline V lookup: CDR1 MDHEN, CDR2 SYDVKM. With 4 bases clipped from V and 4 bases from J, the junction kept 5 bases outside the gene matches. The CDR3 is 16 amino acids. CDR3 region: CASSSGTSGGTGELFF. In DNA, the CDR3 is TGTGCCAGCAGTTCCGGGACTAGCGGAGGCACCGGGGAGCTGTTTTTT.

The genes are TRBV27 and TRBJ1-6, with no clear D. This CDR3 comprises 14 residues. V lost 2 bases to trimming and J lost 4 bases, with 6 bases between them. Germline-derived CDR1 and CDR2 are MNHEY and SMNVEV (reference sequence). CDR3 DNA: TGTGCCAGCAGTTTAGCAGGTTATAATTCACCCCTCCACTTT. It encodes CASSLAGYNSPLHF.